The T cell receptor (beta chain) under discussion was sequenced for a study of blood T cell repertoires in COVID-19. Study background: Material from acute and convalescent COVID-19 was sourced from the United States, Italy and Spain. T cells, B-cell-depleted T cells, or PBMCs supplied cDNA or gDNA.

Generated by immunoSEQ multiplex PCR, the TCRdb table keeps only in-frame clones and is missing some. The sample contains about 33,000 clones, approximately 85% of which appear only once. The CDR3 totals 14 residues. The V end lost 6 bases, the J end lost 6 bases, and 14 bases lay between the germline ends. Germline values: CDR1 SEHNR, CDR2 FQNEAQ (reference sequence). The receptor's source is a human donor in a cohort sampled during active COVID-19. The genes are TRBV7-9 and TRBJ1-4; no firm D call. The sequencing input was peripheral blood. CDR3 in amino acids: CASSETGRHEKLFF. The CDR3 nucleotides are TGTGCCAGCAGTGAGACGGGTAGGCATGAAAAACTGTTTTTT. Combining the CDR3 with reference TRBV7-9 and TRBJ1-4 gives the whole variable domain DTGVSQNPRHKITKRGQNVTFRCDPISEHNRLYWYRQTLGQGPEFLTYFQNEAQLEKSRLLSDRFSAERPKGSFSTLEIQRTEQGDSAMYLCASSETGRHEKLFFGSGTQLSVL.